The rows below give T cell receptor beta chains drawn from one sample of a study of T cell responses to AZD1222 COVID-19 vaccine. Profiling relied on immunoSEQ multiplex PCR, and the TCRdb table lists in-frame clones only, not all of them. The sample lists under 150,000 clones, approximately 92% seen once, with about 4.8% in the top ten. The sequences come from peripheral blood, collected on day 0 of AZD1222 vaccination. Receptors were obtained from an adult in good health. The CDR3 runs from the conserved cysteine through the conserved F or W. A D gene is named only where the DNA matches it firmly. Expanded clones are given a class, and other clones once, few, many or no size at all.

cdr3_nt: TGTGCCACCAGCAGAGATTATTCCTCTGGAAACACCATATATTTT
cdr3_aa: CATSRDYSSGNTIYF
d_call: -
cdr3_length: 15
clone_size: -
v_call: TRBV15
j_call: TRBJ1-3

cdr3_nt: TGTGCCAGCAGTGAAGCGACAGGGTATAGCTCCTACGAGCAGTACTTC
cdr3_aa: CASSEATGYSSYEQYF
d_call: TRBD1
cdr3_length: 16
clone_size: -
v_call: TRBV6-1
j_call: TRBJ2-7

cdr3_nt: TGTGCCAGCAGGGACCGACGACCGTCGTTTAGCTCCGAGCAGTACTTC
cdr3_aa: CASRDRRPSFSSEQYF
d_call: -
cdr3_length: 16
clone_size: -
v_call: TRBV2
j_call: TRBJ2-7

cdr3_nt: TGTGCCAGCAGCTTAGTTCGACAGGGTGGCTATGGCTACACCTTC
cdr3_aa: CASSLVRQGGYGYTF
d_call: TRBD1
cdr3_length: 15
clone_size: -
v_call: TRBV7-2
j_call: TRBJ1-2

cdr3_nt: TGCGCCAGCAGCTTGGCCCCGGGCTACGAGCAGTACTTC
cdr3_aa: CASSLAPGYEQYF
d_call: -
cdr3_length: 13
clone_size: once
v_call: TRBV5-1
j_call: TRBJ2-7

cdr3_nt: TGCGCCAGCAGCTTAGGGGGCCCGGGTTATCAGCCCCAGCATTTT
cdr3_aa: CASSLGGPGYQPQHF
d_call: TRBD1
cdr3_length: 15
clone_size: -
v_call: TRBV5-1
j_call: TRBJ1-5

cdr3_nt: TGCGCCAGCAGCCCTGTGGGAGCAGAACAAGAGACCCAGTACTTC
cdr3_aa: CASSPVGAEQETQYF
d_call: -
cdr3_length: 15
clone_size: once
v_call: TRBV4-1
j_call: TRBJ2-5

cdr3_nt: TGCGCCAGCAGCGATGGGACAGGGGCCTATGGCTACACCTTC
cdr3_aa: CASSDGTGAYGYTF
d_call: TRBD1
cdr3_length: 14
clone_size: -
v_call: TRBV10-1
j_call: TRBJ1-2

cdr3_nt: TGTGCCAGTAAAGACGGGGGTGGTGGATGTTATGGCTACACCTTC
cdr3_aa: CASKDGGGGCYGYTF
d_call: -
cdr3_length: 15
clone_size: -
v_call: TRBV19
j_call: TRBJ1-2

cdr3_nt: TGTGCCAGCAGCTGGACCCTTACAACTAATGAAAAACTGTTTTTT
cdr3_aa: CASSWTLTTNEKLFF
d_call: -
cdr3_length: 15
clone_size: -
v_call: TRBV5-4
j_call: TRBJ1-4